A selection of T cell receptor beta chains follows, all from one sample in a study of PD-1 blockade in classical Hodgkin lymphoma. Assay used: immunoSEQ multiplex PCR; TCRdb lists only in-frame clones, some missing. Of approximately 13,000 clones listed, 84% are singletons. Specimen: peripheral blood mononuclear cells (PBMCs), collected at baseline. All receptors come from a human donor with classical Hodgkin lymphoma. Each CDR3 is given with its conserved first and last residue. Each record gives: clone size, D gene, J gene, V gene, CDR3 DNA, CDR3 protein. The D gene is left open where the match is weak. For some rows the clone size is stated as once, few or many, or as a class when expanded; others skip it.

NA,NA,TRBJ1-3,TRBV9,TGTGCCAGCAGCGAGGGGCCCCTTGGGTCCAGGAGGGCGTACACCATATATTTT,CASSEGPLGSRRAYTIYF
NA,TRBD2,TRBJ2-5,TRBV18,TGTGCCAGCTCACCAAGGACTAGCGGGACCCAAGAGACCCAGTACTTC,CASSPRTSGTQETQYF
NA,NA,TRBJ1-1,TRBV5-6,TGTGCCAGCAGCTCGGTTTACAGTGAGCTTGGGACTGAAGCTTTCTTT,CASSSVYSELGTEAFF
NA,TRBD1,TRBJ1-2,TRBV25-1,TGTGCCAGCAGTGAAGGGACAGGACCTAACTATGGCTACACCTTC,CASSEGTGPNYGYTF
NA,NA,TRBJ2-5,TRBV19,TGTGCCAGTAGTATAGGACAGTTGGAGACCCAGTACTTC,CASSIGQLETQYF
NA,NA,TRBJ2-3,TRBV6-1,TGTGCCAGCAACGGACGGCCAGATACGCAGTATTTT,CASNGRPDTQYF
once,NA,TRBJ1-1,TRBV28,TGTGCCAGCACCAAAGGAGGGTTTGGAAAAGCTTTCTTT,CASTKGGFGKAFF
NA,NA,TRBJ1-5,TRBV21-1,TGTGCCAGCCTCTCAGGAGGATCGCGGCCCCAGCATTTT,CASLSGGSRPQHF
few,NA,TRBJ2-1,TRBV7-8,TGTGCCAGCAGCTTCGGACAATACAATGAGCAGTTCTTC,CASSFGQYNEQFF
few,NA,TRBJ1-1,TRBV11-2,TGTGCCAGCAGCTTCGGGCAGCTGAACACTGAAGCTTTCTTT,CASSFGQLNTEAFF
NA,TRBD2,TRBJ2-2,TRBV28,TGTGCCAGCAGGGTCGGAATAGCGGGAGGCACCGGGGAGCTGTTTTTT,CASRVGIAGGTGELFF
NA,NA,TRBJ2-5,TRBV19,TGTGCCAGTAATATGGGGAGACAAGAGACCCAGTACTTC,CASNMGRQETQYF
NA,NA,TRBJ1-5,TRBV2,TGTGCCAGCAGTGAAGGTCCTTACTCGGGGGGCGCCCCTCATAGCAATCAGCCCCAGCATTTT,CASSEGPYSGGAPHSNQPQHF
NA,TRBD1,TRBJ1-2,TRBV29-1,TGCAGCGTTGATGGGGGACAGGGGTATGGCTACACCTTC,CSVDGGQGYGYTF
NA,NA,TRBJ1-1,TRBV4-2,TGTGCCAGCAGCCAACGGACCAACACTGAAGCTTTCTTT,CASSQRTNTEAFF
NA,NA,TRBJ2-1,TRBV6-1,TGTGCCAGCAGTATGGACAGAGGATCCTACAATGAGCAGTTCTTC,CASSMDRGSYNEQFF
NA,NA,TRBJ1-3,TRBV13,TGTGCCAGCAGCTTAGTGGTGACGTCGCGAAACACCATATATTTT,CASSLVVTSRNTIYF
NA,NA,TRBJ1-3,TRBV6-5,TGTGCCAGCAGTTACGGGGCCTCCTCTGGAAACACCATATATTTT,CASSYGASSGNTIYF
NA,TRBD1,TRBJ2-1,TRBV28,TGTGCCAGCAGTCAAGAGTTTACCTCCGGGACAGGGCGCAGTGAGCAGTTCTTC,CASSQEFTSGTGRSEQFF
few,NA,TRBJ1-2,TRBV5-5,TGTGCCAGCAAAACTACTCCGGGACAAGAATATGGCTACACCTTC,CASKTTPGQEYGYTF
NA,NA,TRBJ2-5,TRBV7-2,TGTGCCAGCAGCTTAGGGAGAGGGGTGAGGCTCCAAGAGACCCAGTACTTC,CASSLGRGVRLQETQYF
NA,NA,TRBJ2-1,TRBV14,TGTGCCAGCAGCCACAGGGGATATGAGCAGTTCTTC,CASSHRGYEQFF
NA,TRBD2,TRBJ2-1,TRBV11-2,TGTGCCAGCAGTACCGGACTAGCGGTAAACAATGAGCAGTTCTTC,CASSTGLAVNNEQFF
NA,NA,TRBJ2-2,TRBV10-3,TGTGCCATCAGTGCTGGGGGGCCCGGGGAGCTGTTTTTT,CAISAGGPGELFF
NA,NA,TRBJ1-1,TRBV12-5,TGTGCTAGTGGTTTGGTACTGACCGGGGAGAAGAACACTGAAGCTTTCTTT,CASGLVLTGEKNTEAFF
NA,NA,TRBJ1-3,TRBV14,TGTGCCAGCAGAGTGGCGGGCGGAAACACCATATATTTT,CASRVAGGNTIYF
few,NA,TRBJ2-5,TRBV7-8,TGTGCCAGCAACGAACCAACACGGGAGACCCAGTACTTC,CASNEPTRETQYF
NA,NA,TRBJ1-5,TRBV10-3,TGTGCCATCAGTGCGGGAGGTCGCAATCAGCCCCAGCATTTT,CAISAGGRNQPQHF
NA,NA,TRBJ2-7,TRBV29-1,TGCAGCGTTAAAGGGCTTCAGTCCGAGCAGTACTTC,CSVKGLQSEQYF
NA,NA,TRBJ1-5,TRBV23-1,TGCGCCAGCAGTCCCGTATATGGTATCGTAATCGATCAACCCCAGCATTTT,CASSPVYGIVIDQPQHF
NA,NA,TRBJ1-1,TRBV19,TGTGCCAGCTCGGGGCTTTGGCGAAACACTGAAGCTTTCTTT,CASSGLWRNTEAFF
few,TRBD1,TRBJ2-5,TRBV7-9,TGTGCCAGCAGGCGTCAGGGGGAAGAGACCCAGTACTTC,CASRRQGEETQYF
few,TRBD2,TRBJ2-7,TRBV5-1,TGCGCCAGCAGCCCAGGACTAGTAGACTACGAGCAGTACTTC,CASSPGLVDYEQYF
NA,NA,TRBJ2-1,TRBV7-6,TGTGCCAGCAGCCCAGCCGGGACACCAAACTACAATGAGCAGTTCTTC,CASSPAGTPNYNEQFF
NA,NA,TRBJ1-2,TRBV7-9,TGTGCCAGCAGCATCGAGCAGCTAGCTAACTATGGCTACACCTTC,CASSIEQLANYGYTF
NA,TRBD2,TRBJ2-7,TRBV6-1,TGTGCCAGCAGCGCTCTAGCGGGAGGACCCTACGAGCAGTACTTC,CASSALAGGPYEQYF
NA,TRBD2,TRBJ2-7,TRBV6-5,TGTGCCAGCAGGGGACTAGCGGACTACGAGCAGTACTTC,CASRGLADYEQYF
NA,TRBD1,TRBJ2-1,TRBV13,TGTGCCAGCAGCGCGAGGGGGACAGACTACAATGAGCAGTTCTTC,CASSARGTDYNEQFF
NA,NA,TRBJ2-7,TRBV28,TGTGCCAGCTGTCAGGGTACATTCAACGAGCAGTACTTC,CASCQGTFNEQYF
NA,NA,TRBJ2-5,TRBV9,TGTGCCAGCAGCGTAGGGGCGGTGGTAAGGCCCCAAGAGACCCAGTACTTC,CASSVGAVVRPQETQYF
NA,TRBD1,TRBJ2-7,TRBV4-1,TGCGCCAGCAGCCAAGGAGTGGGACAGGCGAACTACGAGCAGTACTTC,CASSQGVGQANYEQYF
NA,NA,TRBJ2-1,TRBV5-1,TGCGCCAGCAGCTGGCTAGCCAACAATGAGCAGTTCTTC,CASSWLANNEQFF
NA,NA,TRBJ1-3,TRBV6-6,TGTGCCAGCAGCCCCGGAAGCTCTGGAAACACCATATATTTT,CASSPGSSGNTIYF
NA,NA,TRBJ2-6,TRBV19,TGTGCCAGTAGTATAGATTCCGTACCTGGGGCCAACGTCCTGACTTTC,CASSIDSVPGANVLTF
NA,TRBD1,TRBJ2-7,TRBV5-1,TGCGCCAGCAGCTGGGGACAGGGAGGAATCGAGCAGTACTTC,CASSWGQGGIEQYF